These 10 T cell receptor beta chains share one sample of origin, sequenced in a study of blood T cell repertoires in COVID-19. TCRdb's copy holds only in-frame clones and misses some; the assay was immunoSEQ multiplex PCR. The sample shows 200,000 to 300,000 clones, about four fifths of them seen only once. The sequenced material came from peripheral blood. Every receptor here comes from a man aged 45-65 years with acute or convalescent COVID-19.

This chain links TRBV5-1 with TRBJ1-1, with D uncertain. CDR1 and CDR2 from the germline V gene are SGHRS and YFSETQ. The CDR3 loop spans 13 amino acids. The V end was cut by 5 bases, the J end by 3 bases, with 11 bases between. In DNA, the CDR3 is TGCGCCAGCAGGAGGGAGTGGTACACTGAAGCTTTCTTT. Translation: CASRREWYTEAFF.

This clone was counted between two and nine times. The chain combines TRBV30 with TRBJ2-2, with D unresolved. In germline, CDR1 is GTSNPN, CDR2 SVGIG (reference sequence). The length of the CDR3 is 13 residues. Trimming took 4 bases from V and 4 from J, leaving 10 bases between them. The CDR3 reads CAWTVRLTGELFF. The CDR3 DNA sequence: TGTGCCTGGACCGTCAGGCTCACCGGGGAGCTGTTTTTT.

The V gene is TRBV30, the J gene TRBJ2-7; TRBD1 agrees at 9 bases. This CDR3 comprises 14 residues. Germline CDR1 is GTSNPN and CDR2 is SVGIG (reference sequence). The V gene end was trimmed by 1 base and the J gene end by 5 bases; junction bases not matched to a gene: 6. The CDR3 nucleotides read TGTGCCTGGAGTGAAACAGGGGGCACCGACGAGCAGTACTTC. This codes for CAWSETGGTDEQYF.

The V call is TRBV11-2, the J call TRBJ2-7; TRBD2 matches at 8 bases. This CDR3 is built from 13 residues. With 4 bases clipped from V and 6 bases from J, the junction kept 5 bases outside the gene matches. The germline CDR1 and CDR2 sequences are SGHAT and FQNNGV. The CDR3 nucleotides are TGTGCCAGCAGCTGGGGACTAGTTGGCGAGCAGTACTTC. This encodes CASSWGLVGEQYF.

This chain links TRBV30 with TRBJ2-6, with 13 bases matching TRBD2. The J segment lost 5 bases and the V segment lost 3 bases, leaving 16 bases of the junction unmatched. The CDR3 has 20 amino acids. CDR1 is GTSNPN, CDR2 SVGIG, per germline (reference sequence). CDR3 sequence (DNA): TGTGCCTGGAGCCGCGCCAGCAAGACTAGCGGGGGGTACTGGGCCAACGTCCTGACTTTC. Translation: CAWSRASKTSGGYWANVLTF.

This chain joins TRBV7-9 and TRBJ1-5; unclear D gene. Germline V gene sequence: CDR1 SEHNR, CDR2 FQNEAQ (reference sequence). V lost 5 bases, J lost 5 bases, and 7 bases lay in between. This CDR3 region has 12 residues. In DNA form, the CDR3 reads TGTGCCAGCAGCCAGCGGGATCAGCCCCAGCATTTT. Translating it yields CASSQRDQPQHF.

As concerns this clone: At one of its ends the junction is not consistent with the germline gene, which may arise from a read error. V is TRBV3-1 (or the pseudogene TRBV3-2) and J is TRBJ2-7, with 11 positions matching TRBD2. The CDR3 is 13 residues long. Per germline, CDR1 LGHDT and CDR2 YNNKEL (reference sequence). The CDR3 sequence is CASSQDLAGGPRF. For the CDR3, the DNA is TGTGCCAGCAGCCAAGATCTAGCGGGGGGCCCAAGGTTC.

This clone was seen just once. The chain links TRBV18 to TRBJ2-7; D uncertain. CDR3 length: 12 residues. In germline, CDR1 is KGHSH, CDR2 LQKENI. V lost 6 bases and J 4 bases, leaving 10 bases between the germline ends. The CDR3 loop is CASSLAGYEQYF. The CDR3 coding sequence is TGTGCCAGCTCCTTAGCCGGGTACGAGCAGTACTTC.

The chain carries TRBV19 and TRBJ2-7; possible D gene TRBD1, 6 bases. V lost 9 bases and J lost 0, with 15 bases in between. The germline gives CDR1 LNHDA, CDR2 SQIVND (reference sequence). This CDR3 region has 14 residues. This chain's CDR3 is CASQTQGSSYEQYF. In DNA, the CDR3 is TGTGCCAGCCAGACACAGGGTTCCTCCTACGAGCAGTACTTC.

This chain connects TRBV7-3 to TRBJ1-2, with no clear D. V lost 2 bases to trimming and J lost 0 bases, with 4 bases between them. This CDR3 region has 13 residues. Germline V gene data show CDR1 as SGHTA and CDR2 as FQGTGA. The CDR3 here is CASSLSANYGYTF. The CDR3 coding sequence is TGTGCCAGCAGCTTATCCGCTAACTATGGCTACACCTTC.